These 16 T cell receptor beta chains were all obtained from the same sample, sequenced in a study of blood T cell repertoires in COVID-19. Clones were sequenced by immunoSEQ multiplex PCR, and TCRdb holds only the in-frame ones, with some missing. The table includes 200,000 to 250,000 clones, approximately 80% detected once. The source material was peripheral blood. Every receptor here comes from a woman aged 80 or over with active or convalescent COVID-19.

J is TRBJ2-2 and V is TRBV19; possibly TRBD2 for D (6 bases). CDR3 length: 15 residues. Trimming removed 3 bases from V and 2 bases from J, with 10 bases in between. CDR1 and CDR2 (germline): LNHDA, SQIVND (reference sequence). The CDR3 DNA is TGTGCCAGTAGTATCTCAGCGGGCAACACCGGGGAGCTGTTTTTT. It translates to CASSISAGNTGELFF. The variable domain in full, with the rest retrieved from reference TRBV19 and TRBJ2-2, is DGGITQSPKYLFRKEGQNVTLSCEQNLNHDAMYWYRQDPGQGLRLIYYSQIVNDFQKGDIAEGYSVSREKKESFPLTVTSAQKNPTAFYLCASSISAGNTGELFFGEGSRLTVL.

The V and J genes are TRBV12-5 and TRBJ2-2; possible D gene TRBD1, 6 bases. The CDR3 runs to 14 residues. Germline V gene sequence: CDR1 LGHNT, CDR2 FRNRAP. V was shortened by 5 bases and J by 2 bases, with 9 bases between the two germline ends. The CDR3 nucleotides read TGTGCTAGTGGTACAGGGTCAAACACCGGGGAGCTGTTTTTT. This encodes CASGTGSNTGELFF.

The chain joins TRBV28 to TRBJ2-7, with 8 bases lining up with TRBD2. Germline V gene data show CDR1 as MDHEN and CDR2 as SYDVKM. The CDR3 spans 14 residues. V lost 7 bases and J lost 2; bases outside the gene matches: 7. CDR3: CASTRIAGTYEQYF. The CDR3 DNA sequence: TGTGCCAGCACCCGGATAGCGGGAACCTACGAGCAGTACTTC.

This clone occurred a few times. The chain links TRBV10-2 to TRBJ2-3; TRBD2 matches 12 bases. CDR1 WSHSY and CDR2 SAAADI come from the germline V gene. The CDR3 loop spans 16 amino acids. With 2 bases clipped from V and 8 bases from J, the junction kept 8 bases outside the gene matches. The CDR3 loop is CASSERSSGRAGTQYF. As DNA, the CDR3 is TGCGCCAGCAGTGAGAGATCTAGCGGGAGGGCCGGTACGCAGTATTTT.

This clone has just one count. The V call is TRBV2, the J call TRBJ1-6; TRBD1 is a possible D gene (5 bases). V lost 6 bases to trimming and J lost 7 bases, with 10 bases between them. The CDR3 has 13 residues. The germline gives CDR1 SNHLY, CDR2 FYNNEI. The CDR3 loop reads CASRDSINSPLHF. As DNA, the CDR3 is TGTGCCAGCAGAGACAGCATAAATTCACCCCTCCACTTT.

The chain combines TRBV5-6 with TRBJ1-1; 9 nucleotides align to TRBD1. This CDR3 has 16 amino acids. V lost 4 bases, J lost 4 bases, and 11 bases stayed unmatched. Germline V gives CDR1 SGHDT, CDR2 YYEEEE. The CDR3 loop is CASSPTPQGAGTEAFF. Written as DNA, the CDR3 is TGTGCCAGCAGCCCCACCCCACAGGGGGCCGGCACTGAAGCTTTCTTT.

This clone came up a few times. This chain links TRBV6-5 with TRBJ1-1, with 8 bases matching TRBD1. CDR1 and CDR2 (germline): MNHEY, SVGAGI. This CDR3 has 15 residues. Trimming cost V 7 bases and J 0 bases; bases outside gene matches: 7. The CDR3 nucleotides are TGTGCCAGCACCTTCGGGACAGGCTTGAACACTGAAGCTTTCTTT. Its translation is CASTFGTGLNTEAFF.

V is TRBV11-2 and J is TRBJ2-3; D gene ambiguous. Per germline, CDR1 SGHAT and CDR2 FQNNGV. With 0 bases removed from V and 7 bases from J, the gap between germline ends came to 5 bases. This CDR3 is built from 12 residues. Here the CDR3 DNA reads TGTGCCAGCAGCTTAGATCCCTATACGCAGTATTTT. Its protein is CASSLDPYTQYF.

This chain connects TRBV29-1 to TRBJ2-5, with D possibly TRBD1 on 6 matching bases. Germline CDR1 and CDR2: SQVTM and ANQGSEA. The V gene lost 6 bases and the J gene lost 5 bases, with 16 bases spanning the gap. The CDR3 runs 13 residues. The CDR3 coding sequence is TGCAGCGTGTTAAGACAGGTAGTGGAGACCCAGTACTTC. Translating gives CSVLRQVVETQYF.

The chain combines TRBV18 with TRBJ2-3, with 10 bases identical to TRBD2. CDR1 KGHSH and CDR2 LQKENI come from the germline V gene. The CDR3 sequence is 16 residues long. V shed 3 bases, J shed 7 bases, and the junction held 10 bases outside the gene matches. The CDR3 spells CASSPPLGLAIHTQYF. The CDR3 DNA is TGTGCCAGCTCACCTCCTCTGGGACTAGCGATACATACGCAGTATTTT.

V and J are TRBV6-2 or TRBV6-3 and TRBJ2-1, with TRBD1 identical over 9 bases. This CDR3 is 15 amino acids long. Germline CDR1 and CDR2: MNHEY and SVGEGT. J lost 1 base, V lost 6 bases, and 4 bases had no gene match. As DNA, the CDR3 is TGTGCCAGCAGCTGGGGACAGGGATCCTACAATGAGCAGTTCTTC. Residues: CASSWGQGSYNEQFF.

This clone was recorded once. The V call is TRBV10-3, the J call TRBJ2-3, with 8 bases fitting TRBD2. The CDR3 loop spans 18 amino acids. Per the germline V gene, CDR1 is ENHRY and CDR2 is SYGVKD. Trimming removed 3 bases from V and 8 bases from J; junction bases left unmatched: 19. This chain's CDR3 is CAISDSPGLGRPEGTQYF. CDR3 bases: TGTGCCATCAGTGACAGCCCGGGACTAGGTAGACCCGAGGGTACGCAGTATTTT.

This clone was seen a handful of times. The chain couples TRBV9 to TRBJ1-1; 9 positions agree with TRBD1. This CDR3 is built from 14 residues. Germline CDR1 is SGDLS and CDR2 is YYNGEE. V gave up 3 bases and J gave up 7 bases; unmatched junction bases: 7. CDR3 bases: TGTGCCAGCAGCGCGCAAACAGGGGGCGATGAAGCTTTCTTT. This gives the protein CASSAQTGGDEAFF.

The chain links TRBV6-2 or TRBV6-3 to TRBJ1-1; the D gene is possibly TRBD1 (5 bases). The ends were cut back, 6 bases at V and 5 bases at J, with 10 bases in the middle. The length of the CDR3 is 12 residues. Germline values: CDR1 MNHEY, CDR2 SVGEGT. CDR3 region: CASSTTGTEAFF. The CDR3 bases are TGTGCCAGCAGCACCACAGGAACTGAAGCTTTCTTT.

This chain joins TRBV6-5 and TRBJ1-6, with D hard to call. CDR1 is MNHEY and CDR2 is SVGAGI in the germline V gene. Trimming stripped 0 bases from V and 9 bases from J, with 12 bases between. CDR3 length: 15 residues. CDR3 protein: CASSYSKVPGSPLHF. The CDR3 DNA sequence: TGTGCCAGCAGTTACTCGAAGGTCCCAGGTTCACCCCTCCACTTT.

The gene calls are TRBV19 and TRBJ1-1; TRBD1 matches 7 bases. The germline CDR1 and CDR2 sequences are LNHDA and SQIVND (reference sequence). The CDR3 is made up of 16 amino acids. The J segment lost 1 base and the V segment lost 4 bases, leaving 9 bases of the junction unmatched. The chain's CDR3 is CASSTTGVWGNTEAFF. Here the CDR3 DNA reads TGTGCCAGTAGTACAACAGGGGTTTGGGGGAACACTGAAGCTTTCTTT. Using reference TRBV19 and TRBJ1-1 for the parts outside the CDR3, the full variable domain is DGGITQSPKYLFRKEGQNVTLSCEQNLNHDAMYWYRQDPGQGLRLIYYSQIVNDFQKGDIAEGYSVSREKKESFPLTVTSAQKNPTAFYLCASSTTGVWGNTEAFFGQGTRLTVV.